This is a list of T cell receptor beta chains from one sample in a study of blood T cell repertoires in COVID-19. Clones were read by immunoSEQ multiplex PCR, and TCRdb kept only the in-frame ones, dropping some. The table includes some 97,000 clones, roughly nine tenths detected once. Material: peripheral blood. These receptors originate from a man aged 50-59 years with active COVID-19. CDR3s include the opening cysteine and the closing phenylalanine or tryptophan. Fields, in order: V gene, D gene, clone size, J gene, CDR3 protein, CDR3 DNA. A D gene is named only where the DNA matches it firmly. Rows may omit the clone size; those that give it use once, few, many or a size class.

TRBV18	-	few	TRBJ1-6	CASSPRDSNSPLHF	TGTGCCAGCTCACCGAGAGACAGTAATTCACCCCTCCACTTT
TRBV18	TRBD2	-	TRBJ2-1	CASSLSARESPYNEQFF	TGTGCCAGCTCACTAAGCGCGCGGGAGTCCCCCTACAATGAGCAGTTCTTC
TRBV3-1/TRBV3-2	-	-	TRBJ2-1	CASSQDLAEQFF	TGTGCCAGCAGCCAAGATCTAGCAGAGCAGTTCTTC
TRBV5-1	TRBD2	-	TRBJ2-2	CASRVAGVNTGELFF	TGCGCCAGCAGGGTAGCGGGGGTAAACACCGGGGAGCTGTTTTTT
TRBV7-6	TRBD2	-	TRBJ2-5	CASSSQPGLGETQYF	TGTGCCAGCAGCTCCCAGCCGGGACTAGGGGAGACCCAGTACTTC
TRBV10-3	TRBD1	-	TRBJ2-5	CAISMGQGDGETQYF	TGTGCCATCAGTATGGGACAGGGCGATGGAGAGACCCAGTACTTC
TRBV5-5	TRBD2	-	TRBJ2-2	CASRPWTSASGELFF	TGTGCCAGCAGACCATGGACTAGCGCATCCGGGGAGCTGTTTTTT
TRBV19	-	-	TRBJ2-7	CASSIGQGSYEQYF	TGTGCCAGTAGTATCGGGCAGGGATCCTACGAGCAGTACTTC
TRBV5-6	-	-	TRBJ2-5	CASRGPNQETQYF	TGTGCCAGCAGGGGGCCTAACCAAGAGACCCAGTACTTC
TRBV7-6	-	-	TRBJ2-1	CASSFGSTPYNEQFF	TGTGCCAGCAGCTTTGGGAGTACTCCCTACAATGAGCAGTTCTTC
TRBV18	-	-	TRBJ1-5	CASSPNTNSNQPQHF	TGTGCCAGCTCACCAAACACCAATAGCAATCAGCCCCAGCATTTT
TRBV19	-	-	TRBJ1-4	CASSIPPNRDYGEKLFF	TGTGCCAGTAGTATACCGCCCAACCGGGACTACGGTGAAAAACTGTTTTTT
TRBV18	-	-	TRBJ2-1	CASSPNVLNEQFF	TGTGCCAGCTCACCAAATGTCCTCAATGAGCAGTTCTTC
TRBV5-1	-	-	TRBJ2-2	CASSPGGTARNTGELFF	TGCGCCAGCAGCCCAGGAGGGACAGCCAGAAACACCGGGGAGCTGTTTTTT
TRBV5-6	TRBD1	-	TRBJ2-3	CASSLNQGEVTDTQYF	TGTGCCAGCAGCTTGAATCAGGGGGAAGTGACAGATACGCAGTATTTT